Each of the 4 T cell receptor beta chains below was sequenced from the same sample in a study of CD8+ T cells in alopecia areata. Isolated RNA was reverse transcribed into cDNA used as the sequencing template. The repertoire was sequenced with immunoSEQ multiplex PCR; TCRdb's copy has only in-frame clones and lacks some. The sample lists 200,000 to 250,000 clones, 65% to 70% occurring once. The sample in question was CD4+ T cells sorted from blood, obtained at week 0. The receptors originated from a human donor with alopecia areata.

The rearrangement uses TRBV29-1 and TRBJ2-7; possibly TRBD1 or TRBD2 for D (5 bases each). Germline CDR1 is SQVTM and CDR2 is ANQGSEA. V was cut by 7 bases and J by 2 bases, with 15 bases left in between. The CDR3 has 13 amino acids. The CDR3 spells CSAAGTSTYEQYF. The CDR3 DNA follows: TGCAGCGCCGCCGGGACCTCCACCTACGAGCAGTACTTC.

The chain is built from TRBV15 and TRBJ2-3, with D tentatively TRBD1 or TRBD2 (5 bases each). Trimming took off 3 bases at V and 4 bases at J, with 17 bases between the two ends. There are 16 residues in the CDR3. Germline CDR1 reads LNHNV; CDR2 reads YYDKDF (reference sequence). The CDR3 sequence is CATSSSGTVFPDTQYF. In DNA form, the CDR3 reads TGTGCCACCAGCAGTTCCGGGACCGTCTTCCCAGATACGCAGTATTTT.

J is TRBJ1-2 and V is TRBV29-1; D is unresolved. Trimming removed 7 bases at V and 2 bases at J, with 11 bases between. The CDR3 loop spans 12 amino acids. From germline, CDR1 is SQVTM and CDR2 ANQGSEA. CDR3 sequence reads: CSAAFTNYGYTF. The DNA for the CDR3 is TGCAGCGCCGCCTTCACGAACTATGGCTACACCTTC.

This sequence joins TRBV5-1 and TRBJ2-3; D ambiguous. Trimming removed 0 bases from V and 2 bases from J, with 10 bases in between. Per the germline V gene, CDR1 is SGHRS and CDR2 is YFSETQ. CDR3 length: 15 residues. The CDR3 sequence: CASSLEGSPTDTQYF. CDR3 DNA sequence: TGCGCCAGCAGCTTGGAAGGATCACCCACAGATACGCAGTATTTT. Full variable domain (rest looked up from reference TRBV5-1 and TRBJ2-3): KAGVTQTPRYLIKTRGQQVTLSCSPISGHRSVSWYQQTPGQGLQFLFEYFSETQRNKGNFPGRFSGRQFSNSRSEMNVSTLELGDSALYLCASSLEGSPTDTQYFGPGTRLTVL.